Presented here are 25 T cell receptor beta chains from one specimen sequenced in a study of T cells expressing NK-cell markers. TCRdb reprocessed the 5' RACE reads, with one entry per CDR3 protein and no DNA. The ten top clones account for around 10%, within a sample of about 370,000 distinct CDR3 sequences. The sequenced sample was blood T cells: a sorted CD56 or NKG2C T cell subset, CD4+ or CD8+ T cells, or bulk PBMC T cells (not recorded which). Receptors were obtained from a woman between 50 and 59 years old in good health.

This chain links TRBV5-6 with TRBJ2-5; TCRdb reports TRBD2, a call that lacks DNA to check it against. Germline values: CDR1 SGHDT, CDR2 YYEEEE. The CDR3 extends over 18 amino acids. This CDR3 is CASSKGLAGGFGKETQYF. Using reference TRBV5-6 and TRBJ2-5 for the parts outside the CDR3, the full variable domain is DAGVTQSPTHLIKTRGQQVTLRCSPKSGHDTVSWYQQALGQGPQFIFQYYEEEERQRGNFPDRFSGHQFPNYSSELNVNALLLGDSALYLCASSKGLAGGFGKETQYFGPGTRLLVL.

The V gene is TRBV24-1, the J gene TRBJ2-2; TCRdb designates TRBD2, a call that cannot be tested without DNA. The CDR3 runs 17 residues. Per the germline V gene, CDR1 is KGHDR and CDR2 is SFDVKD. The chain's CDR3 is CATSDRLAETNTGELFF.

The genes are TRBV5-1 and TRBJ1-5. This CDR3 spans 15 amino acids. The germline gives CDR1 SGHRS, CDR2 YFSETQ. The CDR3 here is CASSLEDSIGQPQHF. The whole variable domain, filled in from reference TRBV5-1 and TRBJ1-5, reads KAGVTQTPRYLIKTRGQQVTLSCSPISGHRSVSWYQQTPGQGLQFLFEYFSETQRNKGNFPGRFSGRQFSNSRSEMNVSTLELGDSALYLCASSLEDSIGQPQHFGDGTRLSIL.

The chain combines TRBV20-1 with TRBJ2-1; checking the TCRdb D call of TRBD2 is not possible without DNA. The germline CDR1 and CDR2 sequences are DFQATT and SNEGSKA (reference sequence). CDR3 length: 14 amino acids. The CDR3: CSAQNAGGQDEQFF.

This chain connects TRBV6-1 to TRBJ2-5. The CDR3 has 13 residues. The germline CDR1 and CDR2 sequences are MNHNS and SASEGT. CDR3 region: CASSTAFQETQYF.

The rearrangement joins TRBV6-5 to TRBJ2-1; with no DNA, the TCRdb D assignment of TRBD1 cannot be verified. The germline V gene has CDR1 MNHEY and CDR2 SVGAGI. The CDR3 spans 15 residues. This CDR3 reads CASSQDRGGGNEQFF.

The CDR3 sequence: CASSPKGETQYF. This sequence joins TRBV7-6 and TRBJ2-5. There are 12 residues in the CDR3. CDR1 is SGHVS and CDR2 is FNYEAQ in the germline V gene.

This chain connects TRBV10-2 to TRBJ2-1; TCRdb's D call of TRBD2 is untestable without DNA. The CDR3 runs 12 residues. Germline-derived CDR1 and CDR2 are WSHSY and SAAADI. CDR3 region: CASEGLYNEQFF.

This chain uses TRBV20-1 with TRBJ1-2; TCRdb indicates TRBD1, and absent DNA this call remains unverified. Germline CDR1 is DFQATT and CDR2 is SNEGSKA (reference sequence). The CDR3 runs to 13 residues. The CDR3 reads CSAKARGDDGYTF.

The chain couples TRBV7-8 to TRBJ2-2; there is no DNA to check the TCRdb D call of TRBD1. This CDR3 region has 16 residues. From germline, CDR1 is SGHVS and CDR2 FQNEAQ. This CDR3 reads CASSLRDRGGTGELFF.

This sequence joins TRBV24-1 and TRBJ2-5; the TCRdb D gene call, TRBD2, has no DNA to confirm it. The CDR3 runs 14 residues. Germline V gene data show CDR1 as KGHDR and CDR2 as SFDVKD. CDR3 sequence: CATGSSGNQETQYF.

The chain links TRBV12-3 or TRBV12-4 to TRBJ2-7; TCRdb lists TRBD1, though no DNA is available to test this call. The CDR3 runs 13 residues. CDR3 in amino acids: CASSLLQAGEQYF.

The genes are TRBV7-9 and TRBJ1-5; without DNA, the TCRdb call of TRBD1 cannot be checked. CDR1 and CDR2 (germline): SEHNR, FQNEAQ (reference sequence). This CDR3 has 16 residues. CDR3 sequence reads: CASSNPDRGPSQPQHF.

The V call is TRBV2, the J call TRBJ2-7; TCRdb outputs TRBD2, but without DNA this stays unchecked. The CDR3 runs to 13 residues. Germline assignment: CDR1 SNHLY and CDR2 FYNNEI. This CDR3 reads CASSEALEGKQYF.

The CDR3 loop reads CASSRTDRGTYEQYF. The chain recombines TRBV7-3 with TRBJ2-7; there is no DNA to check the TCRdb D call of TRBD1. This CDR3 contains 15 residues. Per germline, CDR1 SGHTA and CDR2 FQGTGA.

V usage is TRBV20-1 and J usage is TRBJ1-1. The CDR3 loop spans 11 amino acids. Germline CDR1 DFQATT, CDR2 SNEGSKA (reference sequence). CDR3 region: CSARSHPEAFF.

The chain employs TRBV20-1 and TRBJ2-1; TCRdb's D call of TRBD2 is untestable without DNA. The CDR3 covers 16 residues. CDR1 is DFQATT, CDR2 SNEGSKA, per germline (reference sequence). The CDR3 here is CSARDREFSSYNEQFF.

The V gene is TRBV6-5, the J gene TRBJ1-2; TCRdb outputs TRBD1, but without DNA this stays unchecked. CDR3 length: 14 amino acids. In germline, CDR1 is MNHEY, CDR2 SVGAGI. Here the CDR3 reads CASSPGQARYGYTF.

The chain employs TRBV5-1 and TRBJ2-1; with no DNA, the TCRdb D assignment of TRBD1 cannot be verified. CDR1 and CDR2 (germline): SGHRS, YFSETQ. This CDR3 has 14 amino acids. The CDR3: CASSFPQGYNEQFF.

The rearrangement uses TRBV6-6 and TRBJ2-3; TCRdb proposes TRBD2, but this gene call is untestable without DNA. The CDR3 covers 15 residues. CDR1 and CDR2 (germline): MNHNY, SVGAGI (reference sequence). The CDR3 region is CASSELAGGKDTQYF.

V is TRBV7-6 and J is TRBJ2-3; lacking DNA, the TRBD1 call made by TCRdb goes unchecked. Germline V lookup: CDR1 SGHVS, CDR2 FNYEAQ. This CDR3 is 17 amino acids long. CDR3: CASSLETGGVIPDTQYF.

The chain has TRBV27 and TRBJ1-1; checking the TCRdb D call of TRBD1 is not possible without DNA. This CDR3 is built from 15 residues. In germline, CDR1 is MNHEY, CDR2 SMNVEV (reference sequence). CDR3: CASSLSIWDGTEAFF.

The gene calls are TRBV7-3 and TRBJ2-1; TCRdb's D call of TRBD2 is untestable without DNA. Looked up from germline, CDR1 is SGHTA and CDR2 is FQGTGA. The CDR3 loop spans 16 amino acids. The CDR3 is CASSTGLAASYNEQFF. Variable domain in full (rest from reference TRBV7-3 and TRBJ2-1): GAGVSQTPSNKVTEKGKYVELRCDPISGHTALYWYRQSLGQGPEFLIYFQGTGAADDSGLPNDRFFAVRPEGSVSTLKIQRTERGDSAVYLCASSTGLAASYNEQFFGPGTRLTVL.

This chain links TRBV20-1 with TRBJ1-2; TCRdb lists TRBD1, though no DNA is available to test this call. Germline-derived CDR1 and CDR2 are DFQATT and SNEGSKA (reference sequence). CDR3 length: 14 amino acids. The CDR3 sequence is CSARARTEVYGYTF.

The chain is built from TRBV12-3 or TRBV12-4 and TRBJ1-5; with no DNA, the TCRdb D assignment of TRBD1 cannot be verified. The CDR3 spans 23 residues. CDR3: CASSFSTYSGRDRGLVGNQPQHF.